This T cell receptor (beta chain) emerged from a study of blood T cell repertoires in COVID-19. Study in general: The United States, Italy and Spain were the sources of the acute and convalescent COVID-19 samples. T cells, B-cell-depleted T cells, or PBMCs provided the cDNA or gDNA that served as material.

The method was immunoSEQ multiplex PCR; TCRdb's version includes in-frame clones alone and lacks a portion of them. The sample includes around 200,000 clones, 80% to 90% seen only once; the top ten take 0.85% to 0.95%. In the case of this clone: In the same sample, other DNA sequences code for this CDR3.

Input material: peripheral blood. This sequence originates from a woman aged 18-35 years who had recovered from COVID-19.

This chain's CDR3 is CSVERGYGYTF. In DNA, the CDR3 is TGCAGCGTTGAGAGGGGGTACGGCTACACCTTC. The chain combines TRBV29-1 with TRBJ1-2, with a tentative D call TRBD1 (6 bases). Germline V gives CDR1 SQVTM, CDR2 ANQGSEA. The CDR3 length is 11 residues. V was trimmed by 3 bases and J by 8 bases, leaving 10 bases between them. The full variable domain, its missing parts supplied by reference TRBV29-1 and TRBJ1-2, is SAVISQKPSRDICQRGTSLTIQCQVDSQVTMMFWYRQQPGQSLTLIATANQGSEATYESGFVIDKFPISRPNLTFSTLTVSNMSPEDSSIYLCSVERGYGYTFGSGTRLTVV.